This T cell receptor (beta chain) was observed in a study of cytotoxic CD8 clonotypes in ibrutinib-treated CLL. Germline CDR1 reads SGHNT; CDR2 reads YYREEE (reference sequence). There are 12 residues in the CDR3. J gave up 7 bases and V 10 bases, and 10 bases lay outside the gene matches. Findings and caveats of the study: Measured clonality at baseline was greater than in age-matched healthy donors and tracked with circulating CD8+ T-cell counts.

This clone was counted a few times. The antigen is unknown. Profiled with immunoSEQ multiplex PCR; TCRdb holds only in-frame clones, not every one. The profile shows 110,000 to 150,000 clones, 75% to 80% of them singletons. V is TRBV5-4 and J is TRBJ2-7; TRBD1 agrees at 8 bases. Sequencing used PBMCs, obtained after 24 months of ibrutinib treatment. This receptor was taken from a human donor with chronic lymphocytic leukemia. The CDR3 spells CAARQGAGEQYF. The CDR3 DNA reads TGTGCCGCCCGGCAGGGGGCTGGGGAGCAGTACTTC.